Each of the 6 T cell receptor beta chains below was sequenced from the same sample in a study of OX40 agonist ivuxolimab in advanced cancers. Only in-frame clones appear in the TCRdb table, and some are missing; sequencing was by immunoSEQ multiplex PCR. The sample has roughly 100,000 clones, about 92% seen once; the top ten hold about 3%. The source material was CD4+ or CD8+ T cells sorted from blood, sampled in a trial of the OX40 agonist ivuxolimab. The receptors here all came from an adult with an advanced solid tumor such as melanoma, head and neck, liver or kidney cancer.

This chain joins TRBV25-1 and TRBJ1-5, with TRBD1 as a possible D gene (6 bases). The CDR3 is 14 amino acids. The germline V gene has CDR1 MGHDK and CDR2 SYGVNS. V lost 2 bases and J 3 bases, leaving 8 bases between the germline ends. The CDR3 spells CASSERGANQPQHF. DNA of the CDR3: TGTGCCAGCAGTGAACGGGGGGCCAATCAGCCCCAGCATTTT.

This sequence joins TRBV11-2 and TRBJ2-4, with TRBD1 matching over 7 bases. Trimming cost V 5 bases and J 0 bases; bases outside gene matches: 7. This CDR3 spans 16 amino acids. CDR1 is SGHAT, CDR2 FQNNGV, per germline. The CDR3 DNA follows: TGTGCCAGCAGCCTTGGGACAGTTCTAGCCAAAAACATTCAGTACTTC. Protein: CASSLGTVLAKNIQYF.

The V call is TRBV10-2, the J call TRBJ2-7; TRBD1 might be the D (6 bases). V gave up 4 bases and J gave up 3 bases, with 16 bases separating them. CDR3 length equals 15 residues. The V gene's germline CDR1 is WSHSY and CDR2 SAAADI. The CDR3 reads CASSGQGPRLYEQYF. The CDR3 coding sequence is TGCGCCAGCAGTGGTCAGGGGCCACGACTCTACGAGCAGTACTTC.

The rearrangement uses TRBV5-1 and TRBJ2-7, with 10 bases aligning to TRBD1. Trimming took 4 bases from V and 6 from J; bases not matched to a gene: 10. The CDR3 covers 15 residues. Per germline, CDR1 SGHRS and CDR2 YFSETQ. The CDR3 DNA is TGCGCCAGCAGCCTGAAGGGACAGGGGCTCCTCGAGCAGTACTTC. This encodes CASSLKGQGLLEQYF.

The gene calls are TRBV15 and TRBJ2-2, with D possibly being TRBD1 (6 bases). With 3 bases removed from V and 5 bases from J, the gap between germline ends came to 22 bases. This CDR3 has 18 residues. Per the germline V gene, CDR1 is LNHNV and CDR2 is YYDKDF (reference sequence). CDR3 protein: CATSRLNPGQRGTGELFF. For the CDR3, the DNA is TGTGCCACCAGCAGGTTAAATCCGGGACAAAGGGGGACCGGGGAGCTGTTTTTT.

This chain connects TRBV5-6 to TRBJ2-7; D is unclear. This CDR3 comprises 16 residues. V shed 3 bases and J shed 3 bases, with 19 bases lying between them. CDR1 is SGHDT, CDR2 YYEEEE, per germline. The CDR3 sequence: CASSSLGWQDFYEQYF. The DNA of the CDR3 is TGTGCCAGCAGCTCCCTAGGGTGGCAGGATTTCTACGAGCAGTACTTC.